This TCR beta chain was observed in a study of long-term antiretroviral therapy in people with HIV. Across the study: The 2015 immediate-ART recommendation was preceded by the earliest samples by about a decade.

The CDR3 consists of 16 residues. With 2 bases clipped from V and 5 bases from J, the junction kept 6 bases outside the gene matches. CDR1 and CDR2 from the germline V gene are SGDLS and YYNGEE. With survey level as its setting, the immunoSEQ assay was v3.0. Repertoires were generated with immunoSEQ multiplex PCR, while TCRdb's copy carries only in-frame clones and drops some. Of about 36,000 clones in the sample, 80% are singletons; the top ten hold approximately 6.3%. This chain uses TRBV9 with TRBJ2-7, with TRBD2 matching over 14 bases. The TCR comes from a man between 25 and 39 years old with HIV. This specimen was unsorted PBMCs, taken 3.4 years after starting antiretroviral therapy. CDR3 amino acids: CASSVGGLAGVHEQYF. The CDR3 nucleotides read TGTGCCAGCAGCGTCGGGGGACTAGCGGGAGTTCACGAGCAGTACTTC. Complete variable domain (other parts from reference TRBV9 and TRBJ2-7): DSGVTQTPKHLITATGQRVTLRCSPRSGDLSVYWYQQSLDQGLQFLIQYYNGEERAKGNILERFSAQQFPDLHSELNLSSLELGDSALYFCASSVGGLAGVHEQYFGPGTRLTVT.